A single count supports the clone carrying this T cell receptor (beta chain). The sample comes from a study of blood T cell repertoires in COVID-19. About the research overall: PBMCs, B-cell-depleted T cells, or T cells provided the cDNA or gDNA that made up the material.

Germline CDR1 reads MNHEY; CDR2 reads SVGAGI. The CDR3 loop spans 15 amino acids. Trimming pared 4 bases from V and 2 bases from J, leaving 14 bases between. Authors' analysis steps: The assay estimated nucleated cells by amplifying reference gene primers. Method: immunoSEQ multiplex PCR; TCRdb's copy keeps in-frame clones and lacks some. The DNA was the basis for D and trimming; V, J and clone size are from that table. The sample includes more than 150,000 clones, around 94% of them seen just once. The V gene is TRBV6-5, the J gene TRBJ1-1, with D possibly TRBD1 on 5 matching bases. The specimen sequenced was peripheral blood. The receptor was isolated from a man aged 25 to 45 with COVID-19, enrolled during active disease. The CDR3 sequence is CASSSDRRVNTEAFF. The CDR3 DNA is TGTGCCAGCAGTTCGGATCGCAGGGTCAACACTGAAGCTTTCTTT.